The 27 T cell receptor beta chains listed next were all sequenced from one sample in a study of cytomegalovirus exposure and HLA in healthy donors. The PCR employed 60 Vbeta primers together with 13 Jbeta primers. Sequencing was performed with immunoSEQ multiplex PCR; in TCRdb, only in-frame clones are kept and a portion is missing. The repertoire holds about 300,000 clones, with about nine tenths as singletons. Sequenced material: PBMCs. These TCRs come from a man in his forties in good health and CMV-seropositive.

The V call is TRBV28, the J call TRBJ1-4; no reliable D call. In germline, CDR1 is MDHEN, CDR2 SYDVKM. The length of the CDR3 is 16 residues. The V gene lost 7 bases and the J gene lost 5 bases, with 20 bases spanning the gap. CDR3: CASTEDTTEGNEKLFF. The CDR3 coding sequence is TGTGCCAGCACCGAAGACACCACAGAGGGCAATGAAAAACTGTTTTTT.

This chain joins TRBV14 and TRBJ1-1; 7 bases are shared with TRBD1. The trim removed 4 bases at V and 5 bases at J, leaving 13 bases unmatched. From germline, CDR1 is SGHDN and CDR2 FVKESK. The CDR3 covers 16 residues. The CDR3 protein is CASSLRTGEGSTEAFF. DNA of the CDR3: TGTGCCAGCAGCCTTAGGACAGGCGAGGGGAGTACTGAAGCTTTCTTT.

This clone was detected only a few times. J is TRBJ1-3 and V is TRBV6-5; possibly TRBD1 for D (5 bases). V lost 7 bases, J lost 4 bases, and 11 bases lay in between. Germline V lookup: CDR1 MNHEY, CDR2 SVGAGI. This CDR3 is built from 13 residues. The CDR3 coding sequence is TGTGCCAGCACTCCGGCAGGGGGAAACACCATATATTTT. Protein sequence: CASTPAGGNTIYF.

The chain has TRBV28 and TRBJ2-7, with 8 bases aligning to TRBD2. This CDR3 region has 15 residues. V lost 2 bases, J lost 3 bases, and 6 bases stayed unmatched. Germline V gene lookup returns CDR1 MDHEN and CDR2 SYDVKM. CDR3 coding DNA: TGTGCCAGCAGTTTAAGTTGGACTAGCAGCTACGAGCAGTACTTC. It encodes CASSLSWTSSYEQYF.

The chain uses TRBV10-3 and TRBJ1-2; 9 nucleotides match TRBD1. The ends lost 8 bases at V and 4 bases at J; junction bases unmatched: 5. Germline V CDR1 and CDR2: ENHRY, SYGVKD. The CDR3 covers 13 residues. Written as DNA, the CDR3 is TGTGCCATCTCGACAGGGGGGGTCTATGGCTACACCTTC. Protein: CAISTGGVYGYTF.

This chain uses TRBV21-1 with TRBJ2-7; the table calls TRBD2, which could not be checked here. TRBV21-1 is a pseudogene segment. CDR3 size: 17 residues. CDR3 region: CASSNSGGAPLSYEQYF. CDR3 DNA sequence: TGTGCCAGCAGCAATAGTGGAGGGGCTCCGCTCTCCTACGAGCAGTACTTC.

The chain carries TRBV19 and TRBJ2-7, with 7 nucleotides matching TRBD2. V was clipped by 1 base and J by 5 bases; unmatched bases: 5. The CDR3 covers 14 residues. Germline V CDR1 and CDR2: LNHDA, SQIVND (reference sequence). The CDR3 region has the DNA TGTGCCAGTAGTATAGGACTCCGGGGGGACGAGCAGTACTTC. It encodes CASSIGLRGDEQYF.

V gene TRBV6-4 combines with J gene TRBJ2-5; D is possibly TRBD2 (5 bases). The CDR3 covers 12 residues. V dropped 11 bases and J dropped 3 bases, with 13 bases sitting between them. The germline gives CDR1 MRHNA, CDR2 SNTAGT. The DNA for the CDR3 is TGTGCCCCCCCGTCCGGGAAAGAGACCCAGTACTTC. Protein product: CAPPSGKETQYF.

This clone appeared a single time. The DNA of the CDR3 is TGCGCCAGCAGCTCCAGCGGGAGTGGCGCAGATACGCAGTATTTT. Its protein product is CASSSSGSGADTQYF. V gene TRBV5-1 combines with J gene TRBJ2-3; 8 nucleotides match TRBD2. V lost 3 bases to trimming and J lost 4 bases; unmatched junction nucleotides: 7. The length of the CDR3 is 15 residues. CDR1 is SGHRS and CDR2 is YFSETQ in the germline V gene. Full variable domain (remainder filled in from reference TRBV5-1 and TRBJ2-3): KAGVTQTPRYLIKTRGQQVTLSCSPISGHRSVSWYQQTPGQGLQFLFEYFSETQRNKGNFPGRFSGRQFSNSRSEMNVSTLELGDSALYLCASSSSGSGADTQYFGPGTRLTVL.

The V gene is TRBV19, the J gene TRBJ2-7; TRBD2 matches at 10 bases. The CDR3 is 15 amino acids. Trimming took 2 bases from V and 3 from J; bases not matched to a gene: 4. Germline V gene lookup returns CDR1 LNHDA and CDR2 SQIVND (reference sequence). The CDR3 DNA sequence: TGTGCCAGTAGTATATCTAGCGGGAGAATCTACGAGCAGTACTTC. Protein product: CASSISSGRIYEQYF.

V gene TRBV10-3 combines with J gene TRBJ2-1; 16 nucleotides match TRBD2. Germline V gene data show CDR1 as ENHRY and CDR2 as SYGVKD. The CDR3 loop spans 15 amino acids. Trimming at V came to 4 bases and at J to 8 bases, leaving 2 bases not matched to a gene. The CDR3: CAISGGTSGRDEQFF. The CDR3 region has the DNA TGTGCCATCAGTGGGGGGACTAGCGGGAGGGATGAGCAGTTCTTC.

The J gene is TRBJ1-4, the V gene TRBV6-5, with D possibly matching TRBD1 (6 bases). The CDR3 has 15 amino acids. V gave up 6 bases and J gave up 7 bases, with 18 bases separating them. Germline loops: CDR1 MNHEY, CDR2 SVGAGI. The CDR3 nucleotides read TGTGCCAGCAGAGGATGGACAGCCTCGAGTGAAAAACTGTTTTTT. Amino acids: CASRGWTASSEKLFF.

CDR3 DNA: TGTGCCAGCAGTTTCGAGACTAGCGGGAGTACCGGGGAGCTGTTTTTT. It encodes CASSFETSGSTGELFF. This chain links TRBV27 with TRBJ2-2, with 12 bases matching TRBD2. There are 16 residues in the CDR3. Germline CDR1 is MNHEY and CDR2 is SMNVEV (reference sequence). Trimming at V came to 3 bases and at J to 5 bases, leaving 4 bases not matched to a gene.

V is TRBV18 and J is TRBJ2-7, with D perhaps TRBD2 (5 bases). Germline CDR1 is KGHSH and CDR2 is LQKENI. This CDR3 has 14 residues. Trimming left V 3 bases short and J 5 bases short, with 14 bases between. The CDR3 DNA reads as TGTGCCAGCTCACCTGACTGGGCGGGCGACGAGCAGTACTTC. Its protein is CASSPDWAGDEQYF.

The gene calls are TRBV29-1 and TRBJ2-1; D gene uncertain. Looked up from germline, CDR1 is SQVTM and CDR2 is ANQGSEA. There are 15 residues in the CDR3. V lost 4 bases and J lost 0, with 13 bases in between. For the CDR3, the DNA is TGCAGCGTTGTCCAAGCAAGGAGCTCCTACAATGAGCAGTTCTTC. This sequence encodes CSVVQARSSYNEQFF.

This clone occurred a few times. V usage is TRBV9 and J usage is TRBJ2-2; the match to TRBD1 covers 9 bases. The V gene's germline CDR1 is SGDLS and CDR2 YYNGEE. This CDR3 comprises 15 residues. V lost 3 bases and J lost 7; bases outside the gene matches: 7. The DNA for the CDR3 is TGTGCCAGCAGCGCCGGGGACAGGGCGGGCGGGGAGCTGTTTTTT. It specifies CASSAGDRAGGELFF.

This chain uses TRBV5-1 with TRBJ2-3, with TRBD1 matching over 9 bases. Trimming took 3 bases from V and 4 from J; bases not matched to a gene: 6. CDR1 SGHRS and CDR2 YFSETQ come from the germline V gene. This CDR3 region has 15 residues. The CDR3 nucleotides are TGCGCCAGCAGCTGGGGACAGGGCGGCCCAGATACGCAGTATTTT. Translating it yields CASSWGQGGPDTQYF.

The chain is built from TRBV7-6 and TRBJ1-1, with D tentatively TRBD1 (5 bases). CDR1 and CDR2 from the germline V gene are SGHVS and FNYEAQ. The CDR3 is 13 residues long. V shed 4 bases and J shed 4 bases, with 10 bases lying between them. The CDR3 coding sequence is TGTGCCAGCAGCTCCAGGGTTGGCACTGAAGCTTTCTTT. Its translation is CASSSRVGTEAFF.

The CDR3: CASSPFGPGTGVQETQYF. CDR3 bases: TGTGCCAGCAGTCCTTTTGGTCCGGGGACAGGTGTCCAAGAGACCCAGTACTTC. The rearrangement uses TRBV28 and TRBJ2-5; TRBD1 matches at 8 bases. The CDR3 is 18 amino acids. Germline loops: CDR1 MDHEN, CDR2 SYDVKM. Unmatched junction bases numbered 15, after V lost 5 bases and J lost 1 base.

V gene TRBV28 combines with J gene TRBJ1-5, with a tentative D call TRBD1 (5 bases). The CDR3 is 15 residues long. The V gene's germline CDR1 is MDHEN and CDR2 SYDVKM. V lost 4 bases to trimming and J lost 0 bases, with 10 bases between them. CDR3 region: CASSSGWDSNQPQHF. Here the CDR3 DNA reads TGTGCCAGCAGTTCAGGGTGGGATAGCAATCAGCCCCAGCATTTT.

The rearrangement joins TRBV6-5 to TRBJ2-7; the D gene is possibly TRBD1 (5 bases). The CDR3 consists of 13 residues. V was shortened by 5 bases and J by 3 bases, with 11 bases between the two germline ends. The germline V gene encodes CDR1 MNHEY and CDR2 SVGAGI. The CDR3: CASSTQGIYEQYF. The CDR3 DNA reads TGTGCCAGCAGTACCCAGGGTATCTACGAGCAGTACTTC.

This clone was observed a few times. The CDR3 region is CSVLLSRTGLWEQYF. The CDR3 DNA reads TGCAGCGTTCTCCTTTCTCGGACAGGCCTGTGGGAGCAGTACTTC. The V and J genes are TRBV29-1 and TRBJ2-7; 7 nucleotides line up with TRBD1. J was trimmed by 7 bases and V by 5 bases; bases with no gene match: 17. This CDR3 has 15 amino acids. Germline V gene data show CDR1 as SQVTM and CDR2 as ANQGSEA.

Only one count was recorded for this clone. The rearrangement uses TRBV7-6 and TRBJ2-1; TRBD2 might be the D (6 bases). CDR1 is SGHVS and CDR2 is FNYEAQ in the germline V gene. The germline V and J ends were trimmed by 1 base and 11 bases, with 21 bases remaining between them. This CDR3 comprises 16 residues. This CDR3 reads CASSLVSLAEWSKQFF. In nucleotides, the CDR3 is TGTGCCAGCAGCTTAGTATCATTAGCGGAGTGGTCCAAGCAGTTCTTC.

The V call is TRBV4-3, the J call TRBJ2-1; a possible D gene is TRBD2 (6 bases). Trimming cost V 2 bases and J 7 bases, with 15 bases left between them. The germline V gene has CDR1 LGHNA and CDR2 YSLEER. The CDR3 totals 15 residues. CDR3 DNA sequence: TGCGCCAGCAGCCAAACTTACCTCCGGGAGAATGAGCAGTTCTTC. Amino acids: CASSQTYLRENEQFF.

Note on this clone: No DNA is shown, since the ends of the CDR3 on it are uncertain; the CDR3 is the one TCRdb lists. The V call is TRBV1, the J call TRBJ2-7; the D call of TRBD2 is as the table states it, not checked on the DNA. TRBV1 is recorded as a pseudogene. The CDR3 totals 16 residues, both ends included. The CDR3 loop is CTSSPLVAGGSYEQYF.

The V and J genes are TRBV29-1 and TRBJ2-5; 8 positions match TRBD2. The J call is doubtful: the DNA matches TRBJ2-7 better. CDR3 length: 16 residues. The germline V gene has CDR1 SQVTM and CDR2 ANQGSEA. CDR3 loop: CSVEGGSGTSFYEQYF. DNA for the CDR3: TGCAGCGTTGAAGGGGGGTCCGGGACTAGTTTTTACGAGCAGTACTTC.

The chain links TRBV6-5 to TRBJ2-3; D call uncertain. V was shortened by 3 bases and J by 2 bases, with 6 bases between the two germline ends. In germline, CDR1 is MNHEY, CDR2 SVGAGI. The CDR3 length is 13 residues. The CDR3 loop reads CASSYLITDTQYF. In nucleotides, the CDR3 is TGTGCCAGCAGTTATTTAATCACAGATACGCAGTATTTT.